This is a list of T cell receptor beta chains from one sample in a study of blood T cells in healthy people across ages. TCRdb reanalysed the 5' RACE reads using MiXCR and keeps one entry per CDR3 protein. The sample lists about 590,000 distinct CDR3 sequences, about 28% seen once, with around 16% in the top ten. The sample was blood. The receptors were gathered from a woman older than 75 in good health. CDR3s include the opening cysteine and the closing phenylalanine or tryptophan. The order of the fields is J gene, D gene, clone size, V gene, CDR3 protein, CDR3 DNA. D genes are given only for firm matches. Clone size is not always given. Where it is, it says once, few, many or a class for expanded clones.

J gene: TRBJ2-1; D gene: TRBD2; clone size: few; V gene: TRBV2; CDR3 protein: CASSERLAGGYNEQFF; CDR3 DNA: TGTGCCAGCAGTGAACGACTAGCGGGGGGTTACAATGAGCAGTTCTTC
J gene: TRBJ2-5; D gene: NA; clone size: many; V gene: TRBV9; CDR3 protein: CASSPRDLYQETQYF; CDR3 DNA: TGTGCCAGCAGCCCCCGGGACTTGTACCAAGAGACCCAGTACTTC
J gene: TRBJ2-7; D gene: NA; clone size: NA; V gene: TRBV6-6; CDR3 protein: CASCGEGAPTYEQYF; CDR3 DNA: TGTGCCAGCTGTGGAGAGGGAGCACCGACCTACGAGCAGTACTTC
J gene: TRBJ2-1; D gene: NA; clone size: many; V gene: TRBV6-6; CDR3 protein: CASSSKRGSSYNEQFF; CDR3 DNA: TGTGCCAGCAGCTCGAAACGAGGGAGCTCCTACAATGAGCAGTTCTTC
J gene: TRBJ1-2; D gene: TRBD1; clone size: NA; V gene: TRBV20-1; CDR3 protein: CSASREGTGYGYTF; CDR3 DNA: TGCAGTGCTAGCCGCGAGGGGACAGGGTATGGCTACACCTTC
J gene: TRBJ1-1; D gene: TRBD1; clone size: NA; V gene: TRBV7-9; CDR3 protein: CASSLGGGQNTEAFF; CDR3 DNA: TGTGCCAGCAGCTTAGGAGGGGGCCAGAACACTGAAGCTTTCTTT
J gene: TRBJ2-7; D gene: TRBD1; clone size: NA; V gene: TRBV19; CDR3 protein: CASSPRGDRGTYEQYF; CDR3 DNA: TGTGCCAGTAGTCCCCGGGGGGACAGGGGGACCTACGAGCAGTACTTC
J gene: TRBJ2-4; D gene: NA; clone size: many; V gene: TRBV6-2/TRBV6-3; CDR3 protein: CASSYSGRDGKNIQYF; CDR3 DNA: TGTGCCAGCAGTTACTCGGGCAGGGATGGCAAAAACATTCAGTACTTC
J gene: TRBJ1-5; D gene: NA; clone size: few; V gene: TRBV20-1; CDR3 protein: CSARPTGIHQPQHF; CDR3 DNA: TGCAGTGCTAGACCCACAGGGATCCATCAGCCCCAGCATTTT
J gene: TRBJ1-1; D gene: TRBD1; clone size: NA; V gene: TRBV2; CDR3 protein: CASSIPGQEAEAFF; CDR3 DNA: TGTGCCAGCAGTATACCGGGACAGGAGGCTGAAGCTTTCTTT
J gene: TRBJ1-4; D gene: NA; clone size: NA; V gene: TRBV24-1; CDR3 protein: CATSDSREQREKLFF; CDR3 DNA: TGTGCCACCAGCGATTCCAGGGAACAAAGGGAAAAACTGTTTTTT
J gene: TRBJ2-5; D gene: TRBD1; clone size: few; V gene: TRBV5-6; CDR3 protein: CASSLYLKGAETQYF; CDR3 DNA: TGTGCCAGCAGCCTTTACTTGAAGGGGGCAGAGACCCAGTACTTC
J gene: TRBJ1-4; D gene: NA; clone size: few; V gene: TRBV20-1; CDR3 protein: CSARAGTTNEKLFF; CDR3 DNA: TGCAGTGCTAGAGCAGGGACAACTAATGAAAAACTGTTTTTT
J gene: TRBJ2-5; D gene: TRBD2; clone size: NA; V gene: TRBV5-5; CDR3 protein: CASSFRVAGRETQYF; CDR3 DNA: TGTGCCAGCAGCTTTCGGGTAGCGGGCCGAGAGACCCAGTACTTC
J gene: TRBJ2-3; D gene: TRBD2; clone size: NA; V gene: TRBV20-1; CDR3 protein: CSARDGGASGATDTQYF; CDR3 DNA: TGCAGTGCTAGAGATGGGGGGGCTAGCGGGGCCACAGATACGCAGTATTTT
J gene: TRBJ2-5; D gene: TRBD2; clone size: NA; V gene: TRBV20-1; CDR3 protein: CSARDPWTSGIQETQYF; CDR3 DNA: TGCAGTGCTAGAGATCCCTGGACTAGCGGGATCCAAGAGACCCAGTACTTC